The rows below give T cell receptor beta chains drawn from one sample of a study of T cell responses to AZD1222 COVID-19 vaccine. The method was immunoSEQ multiplex PCR; TCRdb's version includes in-frame clones alone and lacks a portion of them. Of roughly 140,000 clones listed, 90% to 95% are singletons. The source material was peripheral blood, sampled on day 0 of MenACWY control vaccination. The receptors derive from an adult in good health. CDR3s include the opening cysteine and the closing phenylalanine or tryptophan. Each record gives: J gene, D gene, V gene, clone size, CDR3 DNA, CDR3 protein. The D gene is left open where the match is weak. Clone size is shown for a subset of rows, as once, few, many or a class of expanded clone.

TRBJ2-5 | - | TRBV5-6 | few | TGTGCCAGCAGCTTCTGGGTCTCCCAAGAGACCCAGTACTTC | CASSFWVSQETQYF
TRBJ2-1 | - | TRBV24-1 | - | TGTGCCCCTCTTATGCCTTGCAATGAGCAGTTCTTC | CAPLMPCNEQFF
TRBJ2-2 | - | TRBV6-5 | - | TGTGCCAGCAGCACCTATGCGGGGAACACCGGGGAGCTGTTTTTT | CASSTYAGNTGELFF
TRBJ1-1 | - | TRBV7-2 | - | TGTGCCAGCAGCTTAAAGGGAGGCACTGAAGCTTTCTTT | CASSLKGGTEAFF
TRBJ1-1 | - | TRBV14 | - | TGTGCCAGCAGCCAAGATAACCGGTACACTGAAGCTTTCTTT | CASSQDNRYTEAFF
TRBJ2-7 | TRBD2 | TRBV7-9 | - | TGTGCCAGCACCACCTCTACAGCTCTCGGGACTAGCGGGGCTTCCTACGAGCAGTACTTC | CASTTSTALGTSGASYEQYF
TRBJ2-2 | - | TRBV27 | - | TGTGCCAGCAGTCCCAGGGTTCACGGGGAGCTGTTTTTT | CASSPRVHGELFF
TRBJ1-1 | - | TRBV10-1 | - | TGCGCCAGCAGTGATGTGGACAGACTTTTCTTT | CASSDVDRLFF
TRBJ1-4 | - | TRBV27 | - | TGTGCCAGCCGACTAGGGGCAGGGGCTAATGAAAAACTGTTTTTT | CASRLGAGANEKLFF
TRBJ1-5 | - | TRBV5-4 | once | TGTGCCAGCAGCTTGGGAGGGGAGGATCAGCCCCAGCATTTT | CASSLGGEDQPQHF
TRBJ2-7 | - | TRBV6-6 | - | TGTGCCAGCAGTTACTCGGACAGAAGTTACGAGCAGTACTTC | CASSYSDRSYEQYF
TRBJ2-1 | TRBD2 | TRBV5-1 | - | TGCGCCAGCACCCTCCCACTAGCGGGGGAGTATGATGAGCAGTTCTTC | CASTLPLAGEYDEQFF
TRBJ1-2 | TRBD1 | TRBV5-1 | - | TGCGCCAGCAGCTTCCTAGACAGGGAGGGCTATGGCTACACCTTC | CASSFLDREGYGYTF
TRBJ2-4 | TRBD2 | TRBV19 | - | TGTGCCAGTAGTATACTCGGGACTACCGGTCCCATTCAGTACTTC | CASSILGTTGPIQYF
TRBJ1-1 | - | TRBV12-3/TRBV12-4 | - | TGTGCCAGCAGTTTAAGGGAGCGGACTGAAGCTTTCTTT | CASSLRERTEAFF
TRBJ1-6 | TRBD1 | TRBV3-1/TRBV3-2 | - | TGTGCCAGCAGCCCCCCCTCCAGGGGGAGCTCCTATAATTCACCCCTCCACTTT | CASSPPSRGSSYNSPLHF
TRBJ2-1 | TRBD2 | TRBV10-1 | medium-sized | TGCGCCAGCAGTGAGGGACTAGAGGCGGGCGAGCAGTTCTTC | CASSEGLEAGEQFF
TRBJ2-5 | - | TRBV7-9 | - | TGTGCCAGCAGCTTCACCAGGGCGGAGACCCAGTACTTC | CASSFTRAETQYF
TRBJ1-1 | - | TRBV11-2 | - | TGTGCCAGCAGCTTGGGTCGAGGCACTGAAGCTTTCTTT | CASSLGRGTEAFF
TRBJ1-2 | - | TRBV3-1/TRBV3-2 | - | TGTGCCAGCAGCCAAGTTGGCTATGGCTACACCTTC | CASSQVGYGYTF
TRBJ1-6 | TRBD1 | TRBV5-4 | - | TGTGCCAGCAGCTCTCGACAGGGGAGGAATTCACCCCTCCACTTT | CASSSRQGRNSPLHF
TRBJ1-2 | - | TRBV28 | - | TGTGCCAGCAGCGCTACTAACTATGGCTACACCTTC | CASSATNYGYTF
TRBJ1-2 | - | TRBV2 | - | TGTGCCAGCAGCGGACTCAGGGACTATGGCTACACCTTC | CASSGLRDYGYTF
TRBJ1-4 | - | TRBV5-1 | - | TGCGCCAGCAGCTTGGTAGGGACGAGCCATAATGAAAAACTGTTTTTT | CASSLVGTSHNEKLFF
TRBJ2-2 | TRBD1 | TRBV10-1 | - | TGCGCCAGCAGCGGACAGGCTCGAGGGGCCGGGGAGCTGTTTTTT | CASSGQARGAGELFF
TRBJ1-1 | - | TRBV10-2 | - | TGCGCCAGCAAGGAGGACACTGAAGCTTTCTTT | CASKEDTEAFF
TRBJ2-7 | - | TRBV5-1 | - | TGCGCCAGCAGCTTGGGTCCGGGGGCCTACGAGCAGTACTTC | CASSLGPGAYEQYF
TRBJ2-7 | - | TRBV6-5 | - | TGTGCCAGCAGTCCGGGGCGGTCCGGCTCCTACGAGCAGTACTTC | CASSPGRSGSYEQYF
TRBJ1-4 | - | TRBV3-1/TRBV3-2 | once | TGTGCCAGCAGCCAACCAGGAGCAACTAATGAAAAACTGTTTTTT | CASSQPGATNEKLFF
TRBJ2-7 | TRBD2 | TRBV4-2 | - | TGTGCCAGCAGCCCGGATGCGGGAGACGAGCAGTACTTC | CASSPDAGDEQYF
TRBJ2-2 | - | TRBV6-1 | - | TGTGCCAGCAGTGAAGCCGGGGCGGGCACCGGGGAGCTGTTTTTT | CASSEAGAGTGELFF
TRBJ1-6 | TRBD1 | TRBV5-1 | - | TGCGCCAGCAGCATATCCGGGACAGGGGTTCAATCACCCCTCCACTTT | CASSISGTGVQSPLHF
TRBJ1-3 | - | TRBV10-3 | - | TGTGCCATCAGTGAGTCGGCCGCGGGAAACACCATATATTTT | CAISESAAGNTIYF
TRBJ2-7 | TRBD2 | TRBV9 | - | TGTGCCAGCAGCGTAGCGAGCGGGGTAAGCTCCTACGAGCAGTACTTC | CASSVASGVSSYEQYF
TRBJ2-2 | TRBD2 | TRBV24-1 | - | TGTGCCACCGGGGGACTAGCAGGCACCGGGGAGCTGTTTTTT | CATGGLAGTGELFF
TRBJ1-6 | - | TRBV4-1 | - | TGCGCCAGCAGCCAAGAGGCAGGCCGGAATTCACCCCTCCACTTT | CASSQEAGRNSPLHF
TRBJ2-1 | - | TRBV5-1 | - | TGCGCCAGCAGCTTGGCCGCGCGGGCAACCTACAATGAGCAGTTCTTC | CASSLAARATYNEQFF
TRBJ2-2 | - | TRBV15 | - | TGTGCCACCAGCAGAGATGGGATAGGGGCCGGGAACACCGGGGAGCTGTTTTTT | CATSRDGIGAGNTGELFF
TRBJ2-3 | - | TRBV5-1 | - | TGCGCCAGCAGCACGTCCCTCGATACGCAGTATTTT | CASSTSLDTQYF
TRBJ1-3 | - | TRBV5-1 | - | TGCGCCAGCGCGACAGGTCAAAGAAACACCATATATTTT | CASATGQRNTIYF
TRBJ2-1 | - | TRBV13 | - | TGTGCCAGCAGCGGTTCGGGACCGGTTGAGTTCTTC | CASSGSGPVEFF
TRBJ2-7 | TRBD2 | TRBV7-2 | - | TGTGCCAGCAGCCAATCGACTAGCGGGAGTTTTGGGCAGTACTTC | CASSQSTSGSFGQYF
TRBJ2-7 | TRBD1 | TRBV15 | - | TGTGCCACCAGCAGAGATATCGCCCGGCTTGGACAGGTTAACTACGAGCAGTACTTC | CATSRDIARLGQVNYEQYF
TRBJ2-6 | - | TRBV6-5 | - | TGTGCCAGCAGTTACGCGGCCTCTGGGGCCAACGTCCTGACTTTC | CASSYAASGANVLTF
TRBJ1-1 | - | TRBV18 | - | TGTGCCAGCTCACTCGCAGGGATACTGAACACTGAAGCTTTCTTT | CASSLAGILNTEAFF
TRBJ1-1 | - | TRBV7-9 | - | TGTGCCAGCAGCCCTCCCGAACATACAAAAGCTTTCTTT | CASSPPEHTKAFF
TRBJ1-5 | - | TRBV4-1 | - | TGCGCCAGCAGCTCCCAAGGGGGGCTAGCTCAGCCCCAGCATTTT | CASSSQGGLAQPQHF
TRBJ1-4 | - | TRBV2 | - | TGTGCCAGCAGTGAAATTCGGGGGCGCGGGGAAAAACTGTTTTTT | CASSEIRGRGEKLFF
TRBJ2-2 | TRBD2 | TRBV19 | - | TGTGCCAGTAGTATACAGGGCCATGGGACTAGCCCCTTTGCCGGGGAGCTGTTTTTT | CASSIQGHGTSPFAGELFF
TRBJ1-1 | - | TRBV21-1 | - | TGTGCCAGCAGCAAAGCGCTTAAGGGGGCCCCGAACACTGAAGCTTTCTTT | CASSKALKGAPNTEAFF
TRBJ1-1 | - | TRBV11-1 | - | TGTGCCAGCACCGGGCAAGGCACTGAAGCTTTCTTT | CASTGQGTEAFF
TRBJ2-5 | - | TRBV28 | - | TGTGCCACCACCCCGGGAGTTAAACAAGAGACCCAGTACTTC | CATTPGVKQETQYF
TRBJ2-1 | - | TRBV4-2 | - | TGTGCCAGCAGCCAAGCGACGAGTCAGGGTGAGCAGTTCTTC | CASSQATSQGEQFF